The present entry profiles one TCR beta chain with its context. The antigen it binds to is not known. Base qualities were left out, and no much larger clone turns up one base away. Additional DNA sequences in this sample encode the identical CDR3. Germline trimming: 0 bases from V, 4 bases from J; junction bases outside gene matches: 0. The CDR3, from cysteine to phenylalanine, totals 13 residues. This entry keeps only the CDR3 DNA: 39 bases, framed from base 1. CDR1 and CDR2, per the germline V gene (reference sequence), are GTSNPN and SVGIG. In the prospective study, participants were roughly 18 to 95 years old, resided in about two dozen geographic areas of the United States, and were enrolled through a virtual design. In the prospective study, participants were assigned to cohorts based on the clinical history participants reported in a screening survey and a study questionnaire. For ImmuneRACE Cohort 3, a participant was defined as recovered based on two consecutive negative NP/OP PCR tests, clearance by a healthcare professional, or resolution of symptoms. In the prospective study, whole blood, serum and a nasopharyngeal or oropharyngeal swab were collected from each participant by mobile phlebotomists. Over a roughly 2-month period, participants in the prospective study had the option of providing additional blood draws and questionnaires. Blood samples from the prospective study were shipped frozen or at room temperature prior to DNA extraction.

TCRbeta CDR3 regions were amplified from genomic DNA using the immunoSEQ Assay, a bias-controlled multiplex PCR. Concerning the study's data processing: Nucleated cell counts per sample were estimated from amplification of reference gene primers within the assay. To quantify the absolute abundance of each unique TCRbeta CDR3 rearrangement, sequence reads were collapsed and filtered. For each sample, productive Simpson clonality was calculated as the square root of Simpson's diversity index over productive rearrangements. The table was pulled from immuneACCESS by TCRdb, which kept in-frame rearrangements only. Such tables lose some clones; where checked, under half of the loss comes from unresolved V genes, and the rest has no known cause. Clonal size and the V and J genes are those of that table, whereas D and trimming came from the DNA. This sample lists over 150,000 clones; 87% were detected once. The leading ten clones occupy approximately 2.2% of the sample.

The sample is drawn from a study of blood T cell repertoires in COVID-19 (dated by TCRdb to about 2020). Some background on the complete study: Collaborator samples came from the United States, Italy and Spain and covered acute and convalescent phases of COVID-19. The material from the prospective study consisted of cDNA or gDNA derived from T cells, B-cell-depleted T cells, or PBMCs. Deeply sampled blood TCRbeta repertoires from subjects exposed to, actively infected with, or recovered from COVID-19 were included in the dataset. A freely available public database, intended as a resource for researchers studying the immune response to SARS-CoV-2, is where the repertoires were released. Samples were obtained from the ongoing ImmuneRACE study (first 160 participants) and from 1,254 subjects provided by 6 global collaborators. The sample metadata nearly always contained a de-identified subject ID, COVID-19 status, age in years and sex. HLA class I and class II types, where available, came from metadata supplied by the sample provider rather than from assay-based typing. Study-wide findings and limitations: Clinical and demographic metadata were provided uncurated, with the amount varying by source and participant.

In this chain, TRBV30 is recombined with TRBJ1-5; 7 bases in between match TRBD1. This clonotype was sampled from a woman in her thirties who had recovered from COVID-19. The sequenced sample consisted of PBMCs or T cells enriched from blood (not recorded which). This receptor carries the CDR3 CAWSVQGNQPQHF. The sequenced DNA: TGTGCCTGGAGTGTACAGGGGAATCAGCCCCAGCATTTT.